Presented here are 10 T cell receptor beta chains from one specimen sequenced in a study of blood T cell repertoires in COVID-19. Assay: immunoSEQ multiplex PCR; the TCRdb copy retains only in-frame clones and omits some. Of some 190,000 clones detected, around 82% appear once; the ten largest clones hold approximately 7%. Sequenced material: peripheral blood. These receptors originate from an elderly man with COVID-19, enrolled during active disease.

This clone was counted a few times. The chain joins TRBV5-4 to TRBJ1-1; D is unresolved. The CDR3 has 12 residues. From germline, CDR1 is SGHNT and CDR2 YYREEE (reference sequence). Between the trimmed V and J ends, which lost 6 bases and 5 bases, there was a span of 11 bases. Here the CDR3 DNA reads TGTGCCAGCAAATACGAGGAAACTGAAGCTTTCTTT. Amino acids: CASKYEETEAFF.

The V call is TRBV5-1, the J call TRBJ2-7; D might be TRBD2 (5 bases). CDR3 length: 15 residues. Germline V lookup: CDR1 SGHRS, CDR2 YFSETQ. The V end was cut by 0 bases, the J end by 2 bases, with 12 bases between. The CDR3: CASSLGVGIAYEQYF. CDR3 bases: TGCGCCAGCAGCTTGGGAGTCGGGATCGCCTACGAGCAGTACTTC.

The rearrangement uses TRBV5-1 and TRBJ2-1; TRBD2 agrees at 13 bases. J was trimmed by 9 bases and V by 4 bases; bases with no gene match: 10. Germline CDR1 and CDR2: SGHRS and YFSETQ. The CDR3 is 16 residues long. The CDR3 bases are TGCGCCAGCAGCCCTGGCACTAGCGGGGGGGCGTCTGAGCAGTTCTTC. As protein: CASSPGTSGGASEQFF.

The chain has TRBV15 and TRBJ1-2, with TRBD1 matching over 10 bases. The CDR3 runs 19 residues. The junction had 13 bases not matched to a gene; V was cut back by 0 bases and J by 3 bases. Germline lookup yields CDR1 LNHNV and CDR2 YYDKDF (reference sequence). The CDR3 DNA follows: TGTGCCACCAGCAGAGAGTCACCAAGGCAGGGGACAGGGGACTATGGCTACACCTTC. Protein product: CATSRESPRQGTGDYGYTF.

The chain couples TRBV3-1 (or the pseudogene TRBV3-2) to TRBJ1-6; D is possibly TRBD1 (5 bases). The CDR3 spans 14 residues. Germline V gene sequence: CDR1 LGHDT, CDR2 YNNKEL (reference sequence). The V gene lost 4 bases and the J gene lost 8 bases, with 12 bases spanning the gap. The CDR3 coding sequence is TGTGCCAGCAGCCCCTCGGCGGGGGATTCACCCCTCCACTTT. This codes for CASSPSAGDSPLHF.

V usage is TRBV5-5 and J usage is TRBJ1-2; 9 nucleotides agree with TRBD1. Germline CDR1 is SGHKS and CDR2 is YYEKEE (reference sequence). The CDR3 totals 16 residues. Unmatched junction bases numbered 13, after V lost 4 bases and J lost 6 bases. CDR3 sequence: CASSPQPRQGDDGYTF. The CDR3, as DNA: TGTGCCAGCAGCCCGCAACCTAGACAGGGGGATGATGGCTACACCTTC.

CDR3 sequence: CASSLSGYGSPLHF. The DNA for the CDR3 is TGCGCCAGCAGCCTTAGCGGGTATGGATCACCCCTCCACTTT. The V call is TRBV5-1, the J call TRBJ1-6; D not resolved. This CDR3 has 14 amino acids. The germline CDR1 and CDR2 sequences are SGHRS and YFSETQ. With 4 bases removed from V and 10 bases from J, the gap between germline ends came to 15 bases.

The chain carries TRBV15 and TRBJ2-7; 8 positions match TRBD1. Per germline, CDR1 LNHNV and CDR2 YYDKDF (reference sequence). V was clipped by 5 bases and J by 5 bases; unmatched bases: 8. CDR3 size: 14 residues. The DNA for the CDR3 is TGTGCCACCAGCGCCCGGACAGGGTCCCACGAGCAGTACTTC. Protein sequence: CATSARTGSHEQYF.

The J gene is TRBJ1-1, the V gene TRBV5-4, with D possibly matching TRBD1 (5 bases). The CDR3 loop spans 15 amino acids. Germline lookup yields CDR1 SGHNT and CDR2 YYREEE (reference sequence). V was pared by 0 bases and J by 10 bases, with 19 bases between. The CDR3 sequence is CASSLELAGKDRAFF. CDR3 in DNA: TGTGCCAGCAGCTTGGAATTGGCAGGGAAAGATAGAGCTTTCTTT.

The chain carries TRBV29-1 and TRBJ2-5, with a tentative D call TRBD1 (6 bases). The germline V gene has CDR1 SQVTM and CDR2 ANQGSEA. V was clipped by 3 bases and J by 2 bases, with 13 bases between them. The CDR3 has 14 residues. CDR3 DNA sequence: TGCAGCGTTGAGGCCAGGGGATGGCAAGAGACCCAGTACTTC. Translated, it gives CSVEARGWQETQYF.